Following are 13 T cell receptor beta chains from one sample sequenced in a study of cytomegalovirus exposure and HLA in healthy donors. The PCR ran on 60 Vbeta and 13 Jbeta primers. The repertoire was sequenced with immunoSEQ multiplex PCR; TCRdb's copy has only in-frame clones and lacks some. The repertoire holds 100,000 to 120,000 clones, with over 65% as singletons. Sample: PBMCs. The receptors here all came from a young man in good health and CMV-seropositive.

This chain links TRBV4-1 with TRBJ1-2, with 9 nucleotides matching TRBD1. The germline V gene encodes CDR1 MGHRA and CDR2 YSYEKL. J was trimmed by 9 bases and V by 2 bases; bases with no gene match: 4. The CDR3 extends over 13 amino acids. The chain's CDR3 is CASSQRDRDSYTF. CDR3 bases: TGCGCCAGCAGCCAAAGGGACAGGGATAGCTACACCTTC.

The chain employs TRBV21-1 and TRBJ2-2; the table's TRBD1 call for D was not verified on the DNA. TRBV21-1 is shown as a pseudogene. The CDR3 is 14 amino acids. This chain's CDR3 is CASSNDRVTGELFF. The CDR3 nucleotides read TGTGCCAGCAGCAACGACAGGGTTACCGGGGAGCTGTTTTTT.

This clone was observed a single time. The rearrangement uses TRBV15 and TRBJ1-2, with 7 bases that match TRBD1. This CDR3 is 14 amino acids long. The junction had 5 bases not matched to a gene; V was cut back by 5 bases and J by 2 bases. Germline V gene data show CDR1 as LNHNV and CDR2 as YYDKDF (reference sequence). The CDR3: CATSVETGNYGYTF. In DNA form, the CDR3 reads TGTGCCACCAGCGTAGAGACAGGGAACTATGGCTACACCTTC. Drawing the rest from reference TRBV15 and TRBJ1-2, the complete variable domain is DAMVIQNPRYQVTQFGKPVTLSCSQTLNHNVMYWYQQKSSQAPKLLFHYYDKDFNNEADTPDNFQSRRPNTSFCFLDIRSPGLGDTAMYLCATSVETGNYGYTFGSGTRLTVV.

In DNA, the CDR3 is TGCAGCGTTGAACGGCCAAGGCGGAATGAGCAGTTCTTC. As protein: CSVERPRRNEQFF. This rearrangement joins TRBV29-1 to TRBJ2-1, with unresolved D. This CDR3 has 13 amino acids. Germline lookup yields CDR1 SQVTM and CDR2 ANQGSEA. V dropped 2 bases and J dropped 7 bases, with 12 bases sitting between them.

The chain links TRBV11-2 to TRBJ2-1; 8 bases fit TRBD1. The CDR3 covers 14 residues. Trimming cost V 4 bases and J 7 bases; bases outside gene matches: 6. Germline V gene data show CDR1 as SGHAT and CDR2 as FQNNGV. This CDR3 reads CASSSRTGWNEQFF. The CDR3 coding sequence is TGTGCCAGCAGCTCCCGGACAGGGTGGAATGAGCAGTTCTTC.

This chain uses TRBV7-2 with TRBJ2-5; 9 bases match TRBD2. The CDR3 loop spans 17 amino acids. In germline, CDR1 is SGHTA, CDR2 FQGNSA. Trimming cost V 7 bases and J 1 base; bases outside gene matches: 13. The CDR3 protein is CASTPRGGGGAQETQYF. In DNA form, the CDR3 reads TGTGCCAGCACCCCCCGGGGGGGCGGGGGGGCCCAAGAGACCCAGTACTTC.

The CDR3 DNA reads as TGTGCCAGCGCTAAAACAGGGACCTACGAGCAGTACTTC. Translated: CASAKTGTYEQYF. The rearrangement uses TRBV4-2 and TRBJ2-7; perhaps TRBD1 as D (6 bases). Trimming left V 8 bases short and J 2 bases short, with 13 bases between. Per germline, CDR1 LGHNA and CDR2 YNFKEQ. The CDR3 covers 13 residues.

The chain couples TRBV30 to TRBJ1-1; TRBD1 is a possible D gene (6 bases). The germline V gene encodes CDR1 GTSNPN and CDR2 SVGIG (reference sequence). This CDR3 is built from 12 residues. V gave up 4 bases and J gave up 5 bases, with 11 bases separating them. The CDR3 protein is CAWNRVGTEAFF. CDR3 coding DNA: TGTGCCTGGAACAGGGTGGGGACTGAAGCTTTCTTT.

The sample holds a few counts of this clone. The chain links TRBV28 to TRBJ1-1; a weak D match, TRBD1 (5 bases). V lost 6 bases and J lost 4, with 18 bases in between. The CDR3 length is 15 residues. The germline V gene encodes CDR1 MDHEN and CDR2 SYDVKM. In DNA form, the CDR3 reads TGTGCCAGCAGACCCCCCCGGGGGTTAAGCACTGAAGCTTTCTTT. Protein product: CASRPPRGLSTEAFF.

CDR3 nucleotides: TGTGCCAGTAGTACCGGGACAGGGGCCGCCAATCAGCCCCAGCATTTT. Translation gives CASSTGTGAANQPQHF. This chain joins TRBV19 and TRBJ1-5; 10 nucleotides align to TRBD1. Germline V gives CDR1 LNHDA, CDR2 SQIVND (reference sequence). The J segment lost 3 bases and the V segment lost 4 bases, leaving 6 bases of the junction unmatched. CDR3 length: 16 amino acids.

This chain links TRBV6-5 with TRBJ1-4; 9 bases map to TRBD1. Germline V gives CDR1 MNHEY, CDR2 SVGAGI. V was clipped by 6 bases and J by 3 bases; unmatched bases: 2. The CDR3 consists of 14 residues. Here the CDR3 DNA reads TGTGCCAGCAGCCGGACAGGGGCTAATGAAAAACTGTTTTTT. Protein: CASSRTGANEKLFF.

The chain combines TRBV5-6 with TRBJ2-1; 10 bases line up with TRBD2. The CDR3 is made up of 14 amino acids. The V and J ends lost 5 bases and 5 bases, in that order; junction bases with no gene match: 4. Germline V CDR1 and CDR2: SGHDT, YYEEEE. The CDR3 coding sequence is TGTGCCAGCAGGAAAGCGGGGGGGAACAATGAGCAGTTCTTC. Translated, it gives CASRKAGGNNEQFF.

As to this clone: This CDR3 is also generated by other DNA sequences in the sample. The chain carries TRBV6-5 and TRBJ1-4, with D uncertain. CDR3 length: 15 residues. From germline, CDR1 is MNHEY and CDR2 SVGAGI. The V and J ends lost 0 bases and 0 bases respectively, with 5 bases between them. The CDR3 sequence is CASSYSSATNEKLFF. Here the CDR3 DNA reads TGTGCCAGCAGTTACTCTTCTGCAACTAATGAAAAACTGTTTTTT.